Listed here are 25 T cell receptor beta chains from one sample, sequenced in a study of T cell changes during pregnancy in multiple sclerosis. Sequenced by immunoSEQ multiplex PCR; TCRdb stores in-frame clones only, minus some. This sample carries over 60,000 clones, roughly 96% of them seen once, and the ten largest clones take roughly 2.4%. Sample: CD8+ T cells from peripheral blood mononuclear cells, taken after pregnancy. These receptor sequences come from a female donor with multiple sclerosis, enrolled in a pregnancy study.

The CDR3 loop reads CASRFSGRQETQYF. The CDR3 nucleotides are TGTGCCAGCAGGTTTAGCGGGAGGCAAGAGACCCAGTACTTC. The rearrangement links TRBV7-9 to TRBJ2-5; 10 nucleotides agree with TRBD2. V shed 6 bases, J shed 2 bases, and the junction held 3 bases outside the gene matches. Germline CDR1 is SEHNR and CDR2 is FQNEAQ (reference sequence). The CDR3 extends over 14 amino acids.

This clone appeared once. This sequence joins TRBV2 and TRBJ2-3; 11 bases align to TRBD2. V dropped 11 bases and J dropped 2; count of bases not matched to a gene: 6. The CDR3 runs 14 residues. From germline, CDR1 is SNHLY and CDR2 FYNNEI. This CDR3 reads CAFSLAGVTDTQYF. CDR3 coding DNA: TGTGCCTTCTCACTAGCGGGAGTCACAGATACGCAGTATTTT.

The rearrangement links TRBV29-1 to TRBJ2-1; TRBD2 matches at 9 bases. J lost 0 bases, V lost 5 bases, and 8 bases had no gene match. The germline CDR1 and CDR2 sequences are SQVTM and ANQGSEA. The CDR3 consists of 16 residues. The CDR3 spells CSVSGLALSSYNEQFF. The CDR3 region has the DNA TGCAGCGTTTCCGGACTAGCGTTAAGCTCCTACAATGAGCAGTTCTTC.

CDR3 in DNA: TGTGCCAGCAGCTTAGGAGATCTATACAATGAGCAGTTCTTC. This translates into CASSLGDLYNEQFF. This sequence joins TRBV7-6 and TRBJ2-1; D gene ambiguous. Between the trimmed V and J ends, which lost 1 base and 4 bases, there was a span of 8 bases. Germline loops: CDR1 SGHVS, CDR2 FNYEAQ. The CDR3 contains 14 residues.

This sequence joins TRBV10-3 and TRBJ1-2; D not certain. The CDR3 extends over 13 amino acids. Germline values: CDR1 ENHRY, CDR2 SYGVKD. Between the trimmed V and J ends, which lost 2 bases and 2 bases, there was a span of 6 bases. The CDR3 coding sequence is TGTGCCATCAGTGAGGGGCAGAACTATGGCTACACCTTC. Translated, it gives CAISEGQNYGYTF.

V gene TRBV9 combines with J gene TRBJ2-1; 8 bases map to TRBD2. CDR1 is SGDLS, CDR2 YYNGEE, per germline. V dropped 0 bases and J dropped 5; count of bases not matched to a gene: 4. CDR3 length: 15 amino acids. The chain's CDR3 is CASSVVTSGNNEQFF. CDR3 sequence (DNA): TGTGCCAGCAGCGTAGTAACTAGCGGAAACAATGAGCAGTTCTTC.

CDR3 nucleotide sequence: TGTGCCAGCAGCCCCACGGGGGGTAGGTACGGCTACACCTTC. Its translation is CASSPTGGRYGYTF. The chain couples TRBV4-2 to TRBJ1-2; possible D gene TRBD1, 5 bases. Germline CDR1 is LGHNA and CDR2 is YNFKEQ. CDR3 length: 14 amino acids. The V and J ends lost 4 bases and 8 bases respectively, with 17 bases between them.

This clone was seen only a few times. The chain links TRBV5-8 to TRBJ2-1, with 9 bases aligning to TRBD2. The J segment lost 10 bases and the V segment lost 3 bases, leaving 8 bases of the junction unmatched. The CDR3 is 14 residues long. The V gene's germline CDR1 is SGHTS and CDR2 YDEGEE. The CDR3 spells CASSSPGLAEEQFF. As DNA, the CDR3 is TGTGCCAGCAGCTCGCCGGGACTAGCAGAGGAGCAGTTCTTC. Using reference TRBV5-8 and TRBJ2-1 for the parts outside the CDR3, the full variable domain is EAGVTQSPTHLIKTRGQQATLRCSPISGHTSVYWYQQALGLGLQFLLWYDEGEERNRGNFPPRFSGRQFPNYSSELNVNALELEDSALYLCASSSPGLAEEQFFGPGTRLTVL.

The genes are TRBV28 and TRBJ2-2; the match to TRBD2 covers 10 bases. There are 14 residues in the CDR3. With 6 bases clipped from V and 6 bases from J, the junction kept 4 bases outside the gene matches. Looked up from germline, CDR1 is MDHEN and CDR2 is SYDVKM. CDR3 residues: CASSPSGSPGELFF. In DNA, the CDR3 is TGTGCCAGCAGCCCTAGCGGGAGCCCCGGGGAGCTGTTTTTT.

The rearrangement uses TRBV6-5 and TRBJ1-1; 7 nucleotides agree with TRBD1. The V and J ends lost 5 bases and 2 bases, in that order; junction bases with no gene match: 5. Germline V gives CDR1 MNHEY, CDR2 SVGAGI. The CDR3 totals 14 residues. Here the CDR3 reads CASSLTGVNTEAFF. The CDR3 DNA reads as TGTGCCAGCAGTCTCACAGGGGTTAACACTGAAGCTTTCTTT.

The rearrangement uses TRBV4-2 and TRBJ2-7, with a tentative D call TRBD2 (6 bases). Germline V gene lookup returns CDR1 LGHNA and CDR2 YNFKEQ. Trimming pared 1 base from V and 2 bases from J, leaving 15 bases between. The CDR3 loop spans 16 amino acids. For the CDR3, the DNA is TGTGCCAGCAGCCAAGGCCCGGGACTCGATACCTACGAGCAGTACTTC. It yields the protein CASSQGPGLDTYEQYF.

The chain has TRBV27 and TRBJ2-2, with D uncertain. The germline V and J ends were trimmed by 3 bases and 1 base, with 6 bases remaining between them. The CDR3 is 14 residues long. Germline V CDR1 and CDR2: MNHEY, SMNVEV (reference sequence). CDR3 region: CASSLFGNTGELFF. CDR3 bases: TGTGCCAGCAGTTTGTTCGGGAACACCGGGGAGCTGTTTTTT.

This chain connects TRBV7-2 to TRBJ2-3; 10 nucleotides match TRBD2. Germline CDR1 and CDR2: SGHTA and FQGNSA. The CDR3 is made up of 16 amino acids. Trimming cost V 3 bases and J 6 bases; bases outside gene matches: 9. The chain's CDR3 is CASSFSLAGGGDTQYF. As DNA, the CDR3 is TGTGCCAGCAGCTTTTCCTTAGCGGGAGGCGGCGATACGCAGTATTTT.

This clone occurred once. V gene TRBV19 combines with J gene TRBJ1-2; 9 positions agree with TRBD1. Trimming cost V 2 bases and J 5 bases; bases outside gene matches: 3. The CDR3 runs to 14 residues. Per germline, CDR1 LNHDA and CDR2 SQIVND (reference sequence). CDR3 region: CASSITGGWYGYTF. The CDR3 DNA follows: TGTGCCAGTAGTATAACAGGGGGCTGGTATGGCTACACCTTC.

The rearrangement links TRBV21-1 to TRBJ2-1; the table's D call, TRBD2, has no DNA check behind it. TRBV21-1 is given as a pseudogene. This CDR3 has 18 residues. The CDR3: CASSKGLAGAGYYNEQFF. DNA for the CDR3: TGTGCCAGCAGCAAAGGACTAGCGGGAGCAGGCTACTACAATGAGCAGTTCTTC.

The V gene is TRBV15, the J gene TRBJ2-1; possible D gene TRBD2, 6 bases. V was cut by 0 bases and J by 6 bases, with 21 bases left in between. In germline, CDR1 is LNHNV, CDR2 YYDKDF (reference sequence). The CDR3 has 18 residues. The CDR3 region is CATSRDSSLEGEGNEQFF. CDR3 nucleotides: TGTGCCACCAGCAGAGATAGCTCATTGGAGGGAGAAGGCAATGAGCAGTTCTTC.

The gene calls are TRBV7-9 and TRBJ2-7; TRBD1 matches 7 bases. V shed 5 bases, J shed 3 bases, and the junction held 4 bases outside the gene matches. This CDR3 comprises 13 residues. The V gene's germline CDR1 is SEHNR and CDR2 FQNEAQ (reference sequence). CDR3 DNA: TGTGCCAGCAGCCCGGGACAGAACTACGAGCAGTACTTC. It codes for CASSPGQNYEQYF.

Concerning this clone: Compared with germline, one end of the junction differs, possibly owing to a read error. This rearrangement joins TRBV7-7 to TRBJ2-5, with a weak D call TRBD2 (6 bases). Germline V CDR1 and CDR2: SSHAT, FNYEAQ (reference sequence). The CDR3 consists of 13 residues. CDR3 coding DNA: TGTGCTAGCAGCTTTCGACTAGAGACGACCCAGTACTTC. This encodes CASSFRLETTQYF.

The rearrangement links TRBV25-1 to TRBJ2-1; TRBD2 matches at 8 bases. Germline trimming cut 3 bases from V and 8 bases from J; bases unmatched to any gene: 15. Germline CDR1 MGHDK, CDR2 SYGVNS. The CDR3 contains 17 residues. The CDR3 bases are TGTGCCAGCAGTGACACCCCGATTACCGGGAGGGCCGATGAGCAGTTCTTC. Its translation: CASSDTPITGRADEQFF.

This clone appeared a few times. The gene calls are TRBV6-1 and TRBJ2-3; 7 nucleotides line up with TRBD2. The CDR3 runs to 15 residues. With V trimmed by 0 bases and J by 1 base, 1 base remained unmatched. Germline CDR1 is MNHNS and CDR2 is SASEGT. In DNA form, the CDR3 reads TGTGCCAGCAGTGAAGCGGCGGGAGGCACAGATACGCAGTATTTT. Its protein product is CASSEAAGGTDTQYF.

The chain employs TRBV19 and TRBJ1-3, with 8 positions matching TRBD1. CDR3 size: 15 residues. Germline loops: CDR1 LNHDA, CDR2 SQIVND (reference sequence). V lost 3 bases to trimming and J lost 9 bases; unmatched junction nucleotides: 10. The chain's CDR3 is CASSMGDRGYGTIYF. The CDR3, as DNA: TGTGCCAGTAGTATGGGTGACAGGGGATACGGCACCATATATTTT. Full variable domain (outside the CDR3, taken from reference TRBV19 and TRBJ1-3): DGGITQSPKYLFRKEGQNVTLSCEQNLNHDAMYWYRQDPGQGLRLIYYSQIVNDFQKGDIAEGYSVSREKKESFPLTVTSAQKNPTAFYLCASSMGDRGYGTIYFGEGSWLTVV.

The chain uses TRBV7-6 and TRBJ2-7; a weak D match, TRBD1 (5 bases). This CDR3 contains 15 residues. V dropped 0 bases and J dropped 5 bases, with 14 bases sitting between them. Germline V gene sequence: CDR1 SGHVS, CDR2 FNYEAQ. DNA of the CDR3: TGTGCCAGCAGCTTAGCGCCCCAGGGTTTGAACGAGCAGTACTTC. It yields the protein CASSLAPQGLNEQYF.

This sequence joins TRBV20-1 and TRBJ2-7; D gene unclear. The CDR3 runs 11 residues. Trimming shortened V by 2 bases and J by 9 bases, and 11 bases separated the two germline ends. CDR1 is DFQATT and CDR2 is SNEGSKA in the germline V gene (reference sequence). The CDR3 DNA is TGCAGTGCTAGACAGTATGGAGTGCAGTACTTC. This sequence encodes CSARQYGVQYF.

This clone appeared once. The chain has TRBV19 and TRBJ1-1; tentatively, D is TRBD1 (5 bases). In germline, CDR1 is LNHDA, CDR2 SQIVND (reference sequence). The germline V and J ends were trimmed by 4 bases and 0 bases, with 12 bases remaining between them. The CDR3 consists of 15 residues. The CDR3 region is CASSTRGGVNTEAFF. The DNA for the CDR3 is TGTGCCAGTAGTACCCGGGGGGGGGTGAACACTGAAGCTTTCTTT.

The rearrangement links TRBV4-3 to TRBJ2-4; 8 nucleotides line up with TRBD1. The junction had 6 bases not matched to a gene; V was cut back by 4 bases and J by 1 base. The CDR3 spans 16 residues. Germline loops: CDR1 LGHNA, CDR2 YSLEER. Here the CDR3 DNA reads TGCGCCAGCAGCCCAGGGGGCGGCTTGGCCAAAAACATTCAGTACTTC. Its protein product is CASSPGGGLAKNIQYF.